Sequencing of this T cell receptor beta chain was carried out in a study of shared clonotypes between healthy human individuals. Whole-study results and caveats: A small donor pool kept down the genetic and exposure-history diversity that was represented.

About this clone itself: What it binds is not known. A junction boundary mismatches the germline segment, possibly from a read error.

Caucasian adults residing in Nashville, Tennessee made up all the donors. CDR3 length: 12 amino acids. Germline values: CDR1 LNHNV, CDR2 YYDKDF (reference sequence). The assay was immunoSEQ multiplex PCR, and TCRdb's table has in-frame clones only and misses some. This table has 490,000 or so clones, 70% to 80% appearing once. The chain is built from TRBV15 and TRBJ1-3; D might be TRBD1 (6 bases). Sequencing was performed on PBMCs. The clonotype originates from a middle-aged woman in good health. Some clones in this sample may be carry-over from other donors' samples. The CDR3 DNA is TGTGCCACCAGCAGAGATAAAAGGACAGTCTCATTT. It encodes CATSRDKRTVSF.